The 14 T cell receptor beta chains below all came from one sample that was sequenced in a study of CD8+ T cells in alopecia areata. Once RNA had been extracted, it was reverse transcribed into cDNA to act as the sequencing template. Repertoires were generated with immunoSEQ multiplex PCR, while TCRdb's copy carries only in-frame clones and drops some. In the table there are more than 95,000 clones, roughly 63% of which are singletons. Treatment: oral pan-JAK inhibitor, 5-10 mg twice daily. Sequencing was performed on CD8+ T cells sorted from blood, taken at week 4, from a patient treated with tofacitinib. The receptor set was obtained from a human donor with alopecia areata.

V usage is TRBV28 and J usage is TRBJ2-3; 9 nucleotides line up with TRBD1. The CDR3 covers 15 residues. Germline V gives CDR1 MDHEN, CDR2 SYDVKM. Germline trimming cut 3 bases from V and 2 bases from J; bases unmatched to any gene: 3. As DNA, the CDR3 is TGTGCCAGCAGTTTGCGGACAGGGGACACAGATACGCAGTATTTT. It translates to CASSLRTGDTDTQYF.

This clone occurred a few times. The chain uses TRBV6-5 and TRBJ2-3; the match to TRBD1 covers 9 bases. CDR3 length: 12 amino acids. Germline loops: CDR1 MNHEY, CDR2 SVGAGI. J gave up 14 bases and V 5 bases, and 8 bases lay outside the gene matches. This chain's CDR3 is CASSPNRDRAYF. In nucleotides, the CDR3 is TGTGCCAGCAGTCCCAACCGGGACAGGGCGTATTTT.

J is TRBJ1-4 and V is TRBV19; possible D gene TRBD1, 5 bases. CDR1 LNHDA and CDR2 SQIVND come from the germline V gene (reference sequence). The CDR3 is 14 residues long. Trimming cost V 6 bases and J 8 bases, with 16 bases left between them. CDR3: CASSKTSGGEKLFF. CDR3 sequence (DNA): TGTGCCAGTAGCAAAACTTCCGGGGGAGAAAAACTGTTTTTT. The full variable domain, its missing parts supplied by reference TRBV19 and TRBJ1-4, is DGGITQSPKYLFRKEGQNVTLSCEQNLNHDAMYWYRQDPGQGLRLIYYSQIVNDFQKGDIAEGYSVSREKKESFPLTVTSAQKNPTAFYLCASSKTSGGEKLFFGSGTQLSVL.

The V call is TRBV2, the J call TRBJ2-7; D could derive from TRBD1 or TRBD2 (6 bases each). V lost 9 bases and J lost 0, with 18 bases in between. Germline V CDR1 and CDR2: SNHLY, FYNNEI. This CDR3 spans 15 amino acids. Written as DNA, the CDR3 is TGTGCCAGGACGGGGGCAGGCGGAAGCTCCTACGAGCAGTACTTC. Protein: CARTGAGGSSYEQYF.

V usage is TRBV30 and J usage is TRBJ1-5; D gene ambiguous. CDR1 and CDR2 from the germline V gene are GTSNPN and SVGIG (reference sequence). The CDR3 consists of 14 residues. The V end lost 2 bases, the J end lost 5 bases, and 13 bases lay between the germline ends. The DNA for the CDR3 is TGTGCCTGGAGTCGTGGTTCAGGCGATCAGCCCCAGCATTTT. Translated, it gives CAWSRGSGDQPQHF.

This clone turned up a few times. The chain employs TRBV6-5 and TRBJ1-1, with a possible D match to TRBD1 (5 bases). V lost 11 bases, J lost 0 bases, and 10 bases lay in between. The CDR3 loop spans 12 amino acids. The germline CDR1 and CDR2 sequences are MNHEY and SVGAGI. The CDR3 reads CAAGFMNTEAFF. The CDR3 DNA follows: TGTGCCGCAGGGTTCATGAACACTGAAGCTTTCTTT.

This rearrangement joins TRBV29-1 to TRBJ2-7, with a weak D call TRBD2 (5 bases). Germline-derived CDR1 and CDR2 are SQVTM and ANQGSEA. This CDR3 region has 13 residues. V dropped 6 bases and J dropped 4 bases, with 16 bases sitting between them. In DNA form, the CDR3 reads TGCAGCGTCGAGACTACCATGGGGTACGAGCAGTACTTC. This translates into CSVETTMGYEQYF.

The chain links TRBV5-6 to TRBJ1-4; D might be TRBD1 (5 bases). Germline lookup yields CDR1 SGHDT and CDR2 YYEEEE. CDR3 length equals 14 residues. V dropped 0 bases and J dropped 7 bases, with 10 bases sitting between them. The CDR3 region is CASSLAGDVEKLFF. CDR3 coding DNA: TGTGCCAGCAGCTTGGCCGGGGACGTTGAAAAACTGTTTTTT.

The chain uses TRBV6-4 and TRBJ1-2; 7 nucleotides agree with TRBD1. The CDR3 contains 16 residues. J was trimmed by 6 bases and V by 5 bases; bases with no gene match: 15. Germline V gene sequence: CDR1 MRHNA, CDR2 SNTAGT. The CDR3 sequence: CASSYASTGVADGYTF. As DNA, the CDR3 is TGTGCCAGCAGTTACGCATCTACAGGGGTAGCGGATGGCTACACCTTC.

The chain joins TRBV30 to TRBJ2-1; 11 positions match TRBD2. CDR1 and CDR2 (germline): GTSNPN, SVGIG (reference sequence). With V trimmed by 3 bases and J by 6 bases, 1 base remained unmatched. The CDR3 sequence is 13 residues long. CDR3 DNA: TGTGCCTGGAGGACTAGCGGGGCCAATGAGCAGTTCTTC. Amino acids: CAWRTSGANEQFF.

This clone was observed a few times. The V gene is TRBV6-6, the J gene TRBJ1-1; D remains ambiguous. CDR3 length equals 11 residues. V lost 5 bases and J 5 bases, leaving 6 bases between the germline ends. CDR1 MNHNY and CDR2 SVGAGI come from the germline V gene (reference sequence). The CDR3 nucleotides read TGTGCCAGCAGTCTAGGGACTGAAGCTTTCTTT. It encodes CASSLGTEAFF.

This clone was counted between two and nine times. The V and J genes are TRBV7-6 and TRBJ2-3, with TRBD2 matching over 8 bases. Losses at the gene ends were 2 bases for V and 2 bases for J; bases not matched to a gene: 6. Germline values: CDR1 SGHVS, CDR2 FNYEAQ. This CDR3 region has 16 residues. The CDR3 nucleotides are TGTGCCAGCAGCTTAAGGGTTAGCGGGACCACAGATACGCAGTATTTT. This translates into CASSLRVSGTTDTQYF.

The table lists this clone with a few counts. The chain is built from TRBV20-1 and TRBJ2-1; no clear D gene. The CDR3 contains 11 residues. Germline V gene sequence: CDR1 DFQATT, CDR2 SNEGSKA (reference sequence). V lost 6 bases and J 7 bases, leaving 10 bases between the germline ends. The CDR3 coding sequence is TGCAGTGCCGAGGACGGGAATGAGCAGTTCTTC. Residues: CSAEDGNEQFF.

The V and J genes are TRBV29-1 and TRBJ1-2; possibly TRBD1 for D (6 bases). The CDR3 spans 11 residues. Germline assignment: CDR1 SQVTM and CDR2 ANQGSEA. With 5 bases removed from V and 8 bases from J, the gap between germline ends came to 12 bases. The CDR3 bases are TGCAGCGTTCGGGACATGGGGGGCTACACCTTC. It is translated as CSVRDMGGYTF.